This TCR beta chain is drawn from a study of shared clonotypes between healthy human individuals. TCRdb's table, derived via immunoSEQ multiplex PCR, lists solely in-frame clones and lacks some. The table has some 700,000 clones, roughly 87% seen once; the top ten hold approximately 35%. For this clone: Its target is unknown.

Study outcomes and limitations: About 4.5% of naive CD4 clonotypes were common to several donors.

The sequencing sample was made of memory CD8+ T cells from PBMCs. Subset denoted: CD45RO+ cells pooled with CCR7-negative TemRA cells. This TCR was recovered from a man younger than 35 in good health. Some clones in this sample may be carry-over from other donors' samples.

The CDR3 spells CASTGGTEQIYGYTF. As DNA, the CDR3 is TGTGCCAGCACCGGTGGGACAGAGCAGATCTATGGCTACACCTTC. This chain uses TRBV9 with TRBJ1-2; 7 nucleotides align to TRBD1. This CDR3 contains 15 residues. Looked up from germline, CDR1 is SGDLS and CDR2 is YYNGEE. Trimming removed 6 bases from V and 4 bases from J; junction bases left unmatched: 12.